A single sample is the source of the 20 T cell receptor beta chains below, sequenced in a study of metastatic and nonmetastatic thyroid tumors. Treatment of any kind had been given to no patient before thyroid surgery. TCRdb reprocessed the PCR reads using MiXCR. This sample yields over 20,000 clones, of which 20% are seen a single time; 27% belongs to the top ten. The material sequenced was blood. These receptors were obtained from a female donor with papillary thyroid cancer or a benign thyroid nodule (not recorded which). Some clones in this sample may be carry-over from other donors' samples.

This clone was picked up many times. J is TRBJ2-3 and V is TRBV2; 8 nucleotides agree with TRBD2. There are 14 residues in the CDR3. With 3 bases clipped from V and 4 bases from J, the junction kept 3 bases outside the gene matches. Germline CDR1 SNHLY, CDR2 FYNNEI. In DNA, the CDR3 is TGTGCCAGCAGTGAGGACGGGGGGGCAGATACGCAGTATTTT. It yields the protein CASSEDGGADTQYF.

This clone was found many times. The V gene is TRBV10-3, the J gene TRBJ2-3, with D tentatively TRBD2 (5 bases). The CDR3 runs to 16 residues. Germline V gives CDR1 ENHRY, CDR2 SYGVKD. Trimming took 0 bases from V and 8 from J, leaving 18 bases between them. Here the CDR3 DNA reads TGTGCCATCAGTGAGTCGAGGGCAGTTCCATCAGGTACGCAGTATTTT. This gives the protein CAISESRAVPSGTQYF.

This clone was seen at least ten times. The chain employs TRBV7-6 and TRBJ1-4; weak D call: TRBD1 (6 bases). V was clipped by 4 bases and J by 0 bases, with 18 bases between them. Looked up from germline, CDR1 is SGHVS and CDR2 is FNYEAQ. The CDR3 totals 18 residues. The CDR3 spells CASSSEQGWGATNEKLFF. DNA for the CDR3: TGTGCCAGCAGCTCCGAACAGGGCTGGGGGGCAACTAATGAAAAACTGTTTTTT.

This clone was observed a handful of times. This may stem from a read error, because a much larger clone lies one nucleotide away. This sample also contains other DNA sequences that code for the same CDR3. The rearrangement links TRBV19 to TRBJ2-7; D gene ambiguous. The length of the CDR3 is 15 residues. Germline lookup yields CDR1 LNHDA and CDR2 SQIVND (reference sequence). V lost 3 bases and J lost 2, with 14 bases in between. The CDR3 loop is CASSIAGGETYEQYF. As DNA, the CDR3 is TGTGCCAGTAGTATTGCCGGTGGAGAGACCTACGAGCAGTACTTC.

This clone was observed a handful of times. This chain links TRBV11-1 with TRBJ2-1; TRBD2 matches 13 bases. CDR3 size: 15 residues. V trimming: 6 bases; J trimming: 4 bases; junction bases outside the gene matches: 3. Germline V gives CDR1 SGHAT, CDR2 FQDESV (reference sequence). The CDR3 sequence is CASSWTSGGYNEQFF. CDR3 bases: TGTGCCAGCAGTTGGACTAGCGGGGGATACAATGAGCAGTTCTTC.

As regards this clone: Being one base from a much bigger clone, this may be a read error. This sequence joins TRBV5-6 and TRBJ2-1; D gene unclear. Germline values: CDR1 SGHDT, CDR2 YYEEEE. Trimming left V 3 bases short and J 8 bases short, with 15 bases between. The CDR3 is 14 residues long. The CDR3 loop reads CASSWTMVAHEQFF. CDR3 coding DNA: TGTGCCAGCAGCTGGACGATGGTAGCCCATGAGCAGTTCTTC.

The V call is TRBV6-2 or TRBV6-3, the J call TRBJ1-5; D remains unclear. This CDR3 spans 17 amino acids. Deletions cut 6 bases from V and 2 bases from J, with 20 bases between. Germline loops: CDR1 MNHEY, CDR2 SVGEGT. CDR3: CASSPSFIGVGNQPQHF. In nucleotides, the CDR3 is TGTGCCAGCAGCCCATCCTTTATTGGGGTTGGCAATCAGCCCCAGCATTTT.

Worth noting for this clone: Just one base apart from a much larger clone, this may be a read error. CDR3 sequence: CANSLDNSPLHF. In DNA form, the CDR3 reads TGTGCCAACAGCTTGGACAATTCACCCCTCCACTTT. The rearrangement joins TRBV5-4 to TRBJ1-6, with unresolved D. This CDR3 region has 12 residues. Germline lookup yields CDR1 SGHNT and CDR2 YYREEE (reference sequence).

The chain employs TRBV6-4 and TRBJ1-2, with D tentatively TRBD1 (6 bases). Per the germline V gene, CDR1 is MRHNA and CDR2 is SNTAGT. The CDR3 has 12 amino acids. V lost 3 bases to trimming and J lost 7 bases, with 9 bases between them. This chain's CDR3 is CASSEVGGGYTF. In DNA form, the CDR3 reads TGTGCCAGCAGTGAAGTAGGGGGTGGCTACACCTTC.

The rearrangement uses TRBV20-1 and TRBJ1-5; D gene ambiguous. From germline, CDR1 is DFQATT and CDR2 SNEGSKA (reference sequence). This CDR3 is built from 14 residues. The V end lost 0 bases, the J end lost 12 bases, and 18 bases lay between the germline ends. CDR3: CSARDYDLREHQHF. DNA of the CDR3: TGCAGTGCTAGAGATTACGACCTAAGGGAGCACCAGCATTTT.

This clone occurred many times. The V and J genes are TRBV27 and TRBJ1-1, with unresolved D. Germline CDR1 and CDR2: MNHEY and SMNVEV (reference sequence). The CDR3 runs to 15 residues. V lost 5 bases to trimming and J lost 0 bases, with 13 bases between them. In DNA form, the CDR3 reads TGTGCCAGCAGTGGGAGGGTACAATTGAACACTGAAGCTTTCTTT. Its protein is CASSGRVQLNTEAFF.

This clone has ten or more counts. As DNA, the CDR3 is TGTGCCAGCAGCTTGGTGGGGCTTGGTAGGGCCGAGCAGTACTTC. It yields the protein CASSLVGLGRAEQYF. The genes are TRBV5-6 and TRBJ2-7, with a tentative D call TRBD1 (5 bases). CDR3 size: 15 residues. V gave up 0 bases and J gave up 6 bases, with 16 bases separating them. Germline CDR1 reads SGHDT; CDR2 reads YYEEEE. Full variable domain (rest looked up from reference TRBV5-6 and TRBJ2-7): DAGVTQSPTHLIKTRGQQVTLRCSPKSGHDTVSWYQQALGQGPQFIFQYYEEEERQRGNFPDRFSGHQFPNYSSELNVNALLLGDSALYLCASSLVGLGRAEQYFGPGTRLTVT.

This clone has a count of ten or more. The chain is built from TRBV20-1 and TRBJ2-7, with 8 positions matching TRBD2. The germline gives CDR1 DFQATT, CDR2 SNEGSKA (reference sequence). The CDR3 length is 14 residues. V was clipped by 3 bases and J by 5 bases; unmatched bases: 9. The DNA of the CDR3 is TGCAGTGCTAGTCTGGTAGCGGGAAGGGACGAGCAGTACTTC. Its translation is CSASLVAGRDEQYF.

This clone occurred many times. The chain couples TRBV19 to TRBJ2-5; D possibly corresponds to TRBD1 (6 bases). There are 15 residues in the CDR3. V was clipped by 5 bases and J by 5 bases, with 18 bases between them. Germline lookup yields CDR1 LNHDA and CDR2 SQIVND (reference sequence). The CDR3 region has the DNA TGTGCCAGTAGTTATTTATCGTCAGGGGACGAGACCCAGTACTTC. Its protein is CASSYLSSGDETQYF.

The rearrangement uses TRBV20-1 and TRBJ1-5; no reliable D call. Germline CDR1 and CDR2: DFQATT and SNEGSKA (reference sequence). This CDR3 has 18 residues. Deletions cut 0 bases from V and 0 bases from J, with 18 bases between. CDR3 coding DNA: TGCAGTGCTAGAGATCGTGGAGCCGGGGATTATAGCAATCAGCCCCAGCATTTT. Protein: CSARDRGAGDYSNQPQHF.

By sample share, this clone is medium-sized. This sequence joins TRBV6-5 and TRBJ2-7; D perhaps matches TRBD2 (5 bases). Germline-derived CDR1 and CDR2 are MNHEY and SVGAGI. The CDR3 consists of 13 residues. V was shortened by 2 bases and J by 2 bases, with 7 bases between the two germline ends. The CDR3 sequence: CASSYSGPYEQYF. In DNA, the CDR3 is TGTGCCAGCAGTTACAGCGGTCCCTACGAGCAGTACTTC.

The table lists this clone with many counts. The rearrangement uses TRBV5-1 and TRBJ2-1, with D perhaps TRBD2 (6 bases). Germline CDR1 is SGHRS and CDR2 is YFSETQ. This CDR3 contains 15 residues. Trimming removed 5 bases at V and 5 bases at J, with 17 bases between. The chain's CDR3 is CASSYTGSLNNEQFF. CDR3 DNA: TGCGCCAGCAGTTATACCGGGAGCCTCAACAATGAGCAGTTCTTC.

V and J are TRBV20-1 and TRBJ1-1; D gene ambiguous. Germline lookup yields CDR1 DFQATT and CDR2 SNEGSKA (reference sequence). The V gene lost 1 base and the J gene lost 2 bases, with 11 bases spanning the gap. The CDR3 loop spans 14 amino acids. The CDR3 here is CSARAVQINTEAFF. Written as DNA, the CDR3 is TGCAGTGCTAGAGCGGTACAAATCAACACTGAAGCTTTCTTT.

This clone is medium-sized. The sample contains more than one DNA sequence encoding this CDR3. J is TRBJ2-7 and V is TRBV6-2 or TRBV6-3, with TRBD1 identical over 8 bases. The CDR3 is 12 amino acids. The germline V gene has CDR1 MNHEY and CDR2 SVGEGT. Trimming cost V 5 bases and J 5 bases; bases outside gene matches: 2. The CDR3 reads CASSHRGNEQYF. The DNA for the CDR3 is TGTGCCAGCAGTCACAGGGGGAACGAGCAGTACTTC.

This clone came up many times. V usage is TRBV14 and J usage is TRBJ2-6; D is perhaps TRBD2 (5 bases). Germline V lookup: CDR1 SGHDN, CDR2 FVKESK. CDR3 length: 19 residues. Trimming took off 4 bases at V and 0 bases at J, with 19 bases between the two ends. The CDR3 DNA sequence: TGTGCCAGCAGCCCTCTGCCGGGGTCCACAAACTCTGGGGCCAACGTCCTGACTTTC. Encoded protein: CASSPLPGSTNSGANVLTF. Filled out from reference TRBV14 and TRBJ2-6, the complete variable domain reads EAGVTQFPSHSVIEKGQTVTLRCDPISGHDNLYWYRRVMGKEIKFLLHFVKESKQDESGMPNNRFLAERTGGTYSTLKVQPAELEDSGVYFCASSPLPGSTNSGANVLTFGAGSRLTVL.